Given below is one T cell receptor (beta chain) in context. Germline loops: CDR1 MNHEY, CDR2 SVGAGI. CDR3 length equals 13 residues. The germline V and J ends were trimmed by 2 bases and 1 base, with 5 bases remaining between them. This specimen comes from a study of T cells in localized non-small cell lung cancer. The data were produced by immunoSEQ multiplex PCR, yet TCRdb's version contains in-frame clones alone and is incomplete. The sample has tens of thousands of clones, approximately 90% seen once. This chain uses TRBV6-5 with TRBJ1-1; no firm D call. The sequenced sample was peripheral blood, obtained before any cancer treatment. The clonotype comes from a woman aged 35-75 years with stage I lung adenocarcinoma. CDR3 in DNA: TGTGCCAGCAGTTACCTGGCGAACACTGAAGCTTTCTTT. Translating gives CASSYLANTEAFF.